Listed here is a single TCR beta chain. Before being deemed recovered, Cohort 3 donors had two negative PCRs, clearance, or symptom resolution. The sample comes from a study of blood T cell repertoires in COVID-19. Here immunoSEQ multiplex PCR was the method, and the copy in TCRdb shows in-frame clones only, minus some. The sample includes about 270,000 clones, 75% to 90% of them seen just once. Deletions cut 1 base from V and 5 bases from J, with 12 bases between. In germline, CDR1 is SEHNR, CDR2 FQNEAQ (reference sequence). The CDR3 extends over 15 amino acids. The chain combines TRBV7-9 with TRBJ1-5; weak D call: TRBD1 (5 bases). Sequencing was performed on PBMCs or T cells enriched from blood (not recorded which). This TCR derives from a woman younger than 30 who had recovered from COVID-19. The DNA for the CDR3 is TGTGCCAGCAGCTTAGGGGCAGGGCCCCATCAGCCCCAGCATTTT. As protein: CASSLGAGPHQPQHF.